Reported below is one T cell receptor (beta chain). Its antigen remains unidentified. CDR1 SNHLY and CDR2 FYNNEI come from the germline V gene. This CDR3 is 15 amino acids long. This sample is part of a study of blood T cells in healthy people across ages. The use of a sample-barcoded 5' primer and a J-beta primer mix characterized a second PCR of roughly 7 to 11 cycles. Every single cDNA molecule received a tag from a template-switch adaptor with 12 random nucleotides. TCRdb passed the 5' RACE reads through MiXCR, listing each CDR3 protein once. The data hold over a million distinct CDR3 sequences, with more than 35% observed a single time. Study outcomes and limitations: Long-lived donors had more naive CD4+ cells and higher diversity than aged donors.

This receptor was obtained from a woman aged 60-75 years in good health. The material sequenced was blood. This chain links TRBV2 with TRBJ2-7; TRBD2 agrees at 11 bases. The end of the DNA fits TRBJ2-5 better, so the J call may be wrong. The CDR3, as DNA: TGTGCCAGCAGTCTGGATAGCGGGAGGGAAGAGACCCAGTACTTC. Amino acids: CASSLDSGREETQYF.